Below are 2 T cell receptor beta chains sequenced from a single sample in a study of tumor-infiltrating lymphocytes in primary liver carcinoma. Co-extracting RNA and DNA was done with roughly 17-31 mg of unsorted bulk tissue as input. Production of TCR beta cDNA used 500 ng total RNA together with a constant-region primer. TCR beta libraries came from three nested multiplex PCR rounds using slightly modified ARM-PCR. Forward primers for TRBV1-TRBV30 and a C-beta reverse primer served the first two PCR rounds, at around 9 cycles each. TCRdb independently ran MiXCR on the multiplex PCR reads; one entry per CDR3 protein. The repertoire has around 120,000 distinct CDR3 sequences, 55% to 65% of them found once; the top ten carry about a tenth. Sequenced sample: liver tumor tissue from sampling region 1. Subset indicated: tumor region T1, superior pole. Source of these receptors: a woman between 55 and 75 years old with primary liver carcinoma and hepatitis B virus infection.

This clonotype was seen ten or more times. The chain combines TRBV12-3 or TRBV12-4 with TRBJ2-5; 12 nucleotides line up with TRBD2. The CDR3 totals 17 residues. After removal of 0 bases from V and 5 bases from J, the junction contained 7 bases not matched to a gene. This CDR3 reads CASSLAVLAGGQETQYF. The CDR3 DNA follows: TGTGCCAGCAGTTTAGCGGTTCTAGCGGGAGGGCAGGAGACCCAGTACTTC.

The count of this clonotype is one. The junction departs from germline at one end; a sequencing error may be responsible. The chain couples TRBV28 to TRBJ1-6; 8 bases fit TRBD1. Germline CDR1 is MDHEN and CDR2 is SYDVKM. The CDR3 runs to 15 residues. The CDR3 here is CASSLPGQVNSPPHF. The CDR3 bases are TGTGCCAGCAGTTTACCGGGACAGGTTAATTCACCCCCCCACTTT.